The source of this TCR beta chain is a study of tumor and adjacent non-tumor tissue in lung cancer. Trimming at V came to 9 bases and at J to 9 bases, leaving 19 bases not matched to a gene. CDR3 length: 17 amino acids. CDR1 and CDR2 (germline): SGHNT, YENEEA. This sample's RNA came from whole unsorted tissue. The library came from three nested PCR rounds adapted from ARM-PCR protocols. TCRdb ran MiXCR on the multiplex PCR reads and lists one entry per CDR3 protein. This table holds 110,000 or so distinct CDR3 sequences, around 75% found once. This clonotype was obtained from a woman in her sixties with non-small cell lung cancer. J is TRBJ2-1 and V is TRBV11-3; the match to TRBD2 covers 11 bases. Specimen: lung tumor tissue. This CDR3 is CASSIELTSGNHTEQFF. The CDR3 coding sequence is TGTGCCAGTAGCATAGAGTTGACTAGCGGGAACCACACTGAGCAGTTCTTC.